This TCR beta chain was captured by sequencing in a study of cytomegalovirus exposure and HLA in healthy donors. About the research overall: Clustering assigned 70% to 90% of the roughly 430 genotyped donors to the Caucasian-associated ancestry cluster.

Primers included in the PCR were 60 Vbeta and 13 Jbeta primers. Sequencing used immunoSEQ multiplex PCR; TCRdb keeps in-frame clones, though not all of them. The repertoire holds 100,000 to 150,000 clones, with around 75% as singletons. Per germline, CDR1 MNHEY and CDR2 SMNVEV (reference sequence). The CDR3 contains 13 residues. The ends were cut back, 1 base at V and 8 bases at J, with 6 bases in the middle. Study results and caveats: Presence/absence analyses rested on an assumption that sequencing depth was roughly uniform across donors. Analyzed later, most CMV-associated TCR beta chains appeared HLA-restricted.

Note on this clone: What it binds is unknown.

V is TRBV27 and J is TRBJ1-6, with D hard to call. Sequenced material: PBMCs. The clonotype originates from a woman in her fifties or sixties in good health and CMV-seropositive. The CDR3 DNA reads TGTGCCAGCAGTTTATATGGCTATTCACCCCTCCACTTT. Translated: CASSLYGYSPLHF.